These T cell receptor beta chains were read from a single sample in a study of CD8 T cells in Susac syndrome. TCRdb processed the immunoSEQ multiplex PCR reads anew with MiXCR; each CDR3 protein has one entry. The sample gives fewer than 350,000 distinct CDR3 sequences, about 91% of which show up once; 0.18% is in the top ten. The sequenced material came from CD8+ T cells from PBMCs. These receptors were obtained from a human donor with multiple sclerosis. The conserved cysteine and the conserved F or W are not part of the CDR3 here.

V gene | CDR3 protein
TRBV6-6 | ASSYPEGTYGYT
TRBV3-1 | ACSLMWDPRRDNEQF
TRBV15 | ATSGGDIRNQPQH
TRBV28 | ASSPFQGGETQY
TRBV13 | ASSLGLGLAGVTSTDTQY
TRBV28 | ASSPRGGNTEAF
TRBV7-2 | ASSSWTDSNQPQH
TRBV7-9 | ASSLAGFRTGGFYGYT
TRBV9 | ASNADLTDTQY
TRBV25-1 | ASRDRTGGDTQY
TRBV9 | ASSAWDSLGETQY
TRBV7-9 | ASSLGGAGGYNEQF
TRBV27 | ASSYRIAGSSYNEQF
TRBV6-5 | ASSYHPGQPTEIYEQY
TRBV27 | ASRLSGASTDTQY
TRBV6-2/TRBV6-3 | ASSETSGRKKDEQF
TRBV7-8 | ASSSLAGLAKNIQY